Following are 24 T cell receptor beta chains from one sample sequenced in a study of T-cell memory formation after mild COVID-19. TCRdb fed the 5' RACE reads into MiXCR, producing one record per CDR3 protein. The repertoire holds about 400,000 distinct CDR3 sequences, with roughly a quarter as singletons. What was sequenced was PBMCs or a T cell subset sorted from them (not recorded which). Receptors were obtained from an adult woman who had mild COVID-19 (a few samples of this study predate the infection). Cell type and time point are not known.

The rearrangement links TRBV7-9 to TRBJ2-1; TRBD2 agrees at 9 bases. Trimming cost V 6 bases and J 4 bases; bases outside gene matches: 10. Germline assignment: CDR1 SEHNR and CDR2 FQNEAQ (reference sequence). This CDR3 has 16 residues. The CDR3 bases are TGTGCCAGCAGGCCCCCTCTGCGGGAGGGTTACAATGAGCAGTTCTTC. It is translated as CASRPPLREGYNEQFF.

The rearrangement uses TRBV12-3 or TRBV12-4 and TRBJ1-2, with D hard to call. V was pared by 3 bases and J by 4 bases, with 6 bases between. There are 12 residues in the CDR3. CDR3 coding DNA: TGTGCCAGCAGTTTCTCCGCCTATGGCTACACCTTC. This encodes CASSFSAYGYTF.

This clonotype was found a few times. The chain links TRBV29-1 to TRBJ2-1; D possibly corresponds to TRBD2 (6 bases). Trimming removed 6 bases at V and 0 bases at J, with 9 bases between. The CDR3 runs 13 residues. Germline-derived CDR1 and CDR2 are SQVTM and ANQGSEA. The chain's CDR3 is CSVAAGSYNEQFF. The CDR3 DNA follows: TGCAGCGTGGCAGCGGGCTCCTACAATGAGCAGTTCTTC.

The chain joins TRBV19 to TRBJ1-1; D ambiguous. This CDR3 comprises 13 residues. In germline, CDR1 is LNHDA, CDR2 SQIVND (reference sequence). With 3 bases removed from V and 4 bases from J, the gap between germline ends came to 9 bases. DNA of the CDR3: TGTGCCAGTAGTATTCTCGGGCCCACTGAAGCTTTCTTT. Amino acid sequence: CASSILGPTEAFF.

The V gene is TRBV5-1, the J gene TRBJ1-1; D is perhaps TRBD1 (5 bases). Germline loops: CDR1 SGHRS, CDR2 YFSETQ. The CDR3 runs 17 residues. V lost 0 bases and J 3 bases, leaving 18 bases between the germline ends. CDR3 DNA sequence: TGCGCCAGCAGCTTGGTACCGGGACGGGCCACCTACACTGAAGCTTTCTTT. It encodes CASSLVPGRATYTEAFF.

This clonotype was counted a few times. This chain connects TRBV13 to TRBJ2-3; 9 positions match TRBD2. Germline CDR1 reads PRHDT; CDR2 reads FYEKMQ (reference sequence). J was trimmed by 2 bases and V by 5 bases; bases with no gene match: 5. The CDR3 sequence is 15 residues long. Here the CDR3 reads CASSPRLAVTDTQYF. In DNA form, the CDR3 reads TGTGCCAGCAGCCCGCGACTAGCGGTCACAGATACGCAGTATTTT.

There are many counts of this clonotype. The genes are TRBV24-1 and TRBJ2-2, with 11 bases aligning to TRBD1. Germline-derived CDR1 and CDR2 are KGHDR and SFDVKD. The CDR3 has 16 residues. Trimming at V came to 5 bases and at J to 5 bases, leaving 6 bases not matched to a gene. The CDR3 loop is CATSALGTGGTGELFF. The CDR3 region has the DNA TGTGCCACCAGTGCCTTGGGGACAGGGGGGACCGGGGAGCTGTTTTTT.

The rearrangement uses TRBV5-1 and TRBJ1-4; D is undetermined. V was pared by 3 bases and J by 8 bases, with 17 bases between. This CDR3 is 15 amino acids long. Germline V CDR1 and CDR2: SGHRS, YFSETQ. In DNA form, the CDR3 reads TGCGCCAGCAGCTCCCGACCGTCCTCGGGCGAAAAACTGTTTTTT. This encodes CASSSRPSSGEKLFF.

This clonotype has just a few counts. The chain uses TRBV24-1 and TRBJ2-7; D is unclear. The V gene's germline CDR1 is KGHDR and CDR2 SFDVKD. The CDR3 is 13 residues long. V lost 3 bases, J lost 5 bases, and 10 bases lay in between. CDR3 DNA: TGTGCCACCAGTGATCCCAGGATCGACGAGCAGTACTTC. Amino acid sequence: CATSDPRIDEQYF.

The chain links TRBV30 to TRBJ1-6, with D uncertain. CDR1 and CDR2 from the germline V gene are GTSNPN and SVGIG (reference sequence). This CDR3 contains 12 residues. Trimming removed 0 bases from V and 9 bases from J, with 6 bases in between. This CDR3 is CAWSVGSSPLHF. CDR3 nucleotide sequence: TGTGCCTGGAGTGTTGGGAGTTCACCCCTCCACTTT. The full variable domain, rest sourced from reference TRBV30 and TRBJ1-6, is SQTIHQWPATLVQPVGSPLSLECTVEGTSNPNLYWYRQAAGRGLQLLFYSVGIGQISSEVPQNLSASRPQDRQFILSSKKLLLSDSGFYLCAWSVGSSPLHFGNGTRLTVT.

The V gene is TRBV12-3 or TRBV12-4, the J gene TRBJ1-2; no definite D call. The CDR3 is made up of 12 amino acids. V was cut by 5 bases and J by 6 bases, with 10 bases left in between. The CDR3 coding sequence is TGTGCCAGCAGTCCTCTCCAGGATGGCTACACCTTC. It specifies CASSPLQDGYTF.

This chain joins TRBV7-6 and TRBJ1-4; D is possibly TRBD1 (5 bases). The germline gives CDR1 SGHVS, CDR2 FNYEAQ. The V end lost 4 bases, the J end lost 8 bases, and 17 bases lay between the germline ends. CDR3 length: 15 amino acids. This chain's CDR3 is CASSSPGRGEEKLFF. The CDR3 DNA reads TGTGCCAGCAGCTCACCGGGACGGGGGGAGGAAAAACTGTTTTTT.

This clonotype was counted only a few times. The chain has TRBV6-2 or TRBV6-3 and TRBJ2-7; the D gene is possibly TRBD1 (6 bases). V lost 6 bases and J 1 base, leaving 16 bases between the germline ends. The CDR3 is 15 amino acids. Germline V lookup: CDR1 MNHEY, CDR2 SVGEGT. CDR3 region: CASSRAGARSYEQYF. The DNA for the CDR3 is TGTGCCAGCAGCAGAGCAGGGGCCAGATCCTACGAGCAGTACTTC.

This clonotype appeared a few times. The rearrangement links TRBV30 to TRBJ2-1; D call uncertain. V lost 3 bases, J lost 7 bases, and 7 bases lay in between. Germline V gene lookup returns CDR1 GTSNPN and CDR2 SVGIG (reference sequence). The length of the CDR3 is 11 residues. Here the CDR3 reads CAWRVLNEQFF. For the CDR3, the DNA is TGTGCCTGGAGAGTTCTAAATGAGCAGTTCTTC.

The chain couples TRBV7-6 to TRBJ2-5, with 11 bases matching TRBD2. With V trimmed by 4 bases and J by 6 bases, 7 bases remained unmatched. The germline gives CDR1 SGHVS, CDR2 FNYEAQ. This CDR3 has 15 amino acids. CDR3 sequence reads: CASSYQLAGGQTQYF. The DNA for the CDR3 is TGTGCCAGCAGCTACCAGCTAGCGGGGGGACAGACCCAGTACTTC.

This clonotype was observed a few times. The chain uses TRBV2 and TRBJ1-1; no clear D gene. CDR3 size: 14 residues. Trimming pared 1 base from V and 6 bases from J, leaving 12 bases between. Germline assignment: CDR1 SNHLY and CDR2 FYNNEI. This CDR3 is CASSEVGGFSEAFF. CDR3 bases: TGTGCCAGCAGTGAAGTCGGAGGGTTCTCTGAAGCTTTCTTT. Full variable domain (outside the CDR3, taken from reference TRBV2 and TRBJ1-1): EPEVTQTPSHQVTQMGQEVILRCVPISNHLYFYWYRQILGQKVEFLVSFYNNEISEKSEIFDDQFSVERPDGSNFTLKIRSTKLEDSAMYFCASSEVGGFSEAFFGQGTRLTVV.

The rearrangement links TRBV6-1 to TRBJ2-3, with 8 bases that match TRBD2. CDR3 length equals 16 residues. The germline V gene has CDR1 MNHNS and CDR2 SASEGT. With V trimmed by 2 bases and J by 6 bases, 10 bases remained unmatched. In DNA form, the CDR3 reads TGTGCCAGCAGTGAAAATGGGGCTAGCGGGTGGGATACGCAGTATTTT. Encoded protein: CASSENGASGWDTQYF.

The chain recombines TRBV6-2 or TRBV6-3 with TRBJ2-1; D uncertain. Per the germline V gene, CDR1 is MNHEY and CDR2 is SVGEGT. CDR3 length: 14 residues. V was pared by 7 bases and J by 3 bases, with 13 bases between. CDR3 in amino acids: CASIGSGVYNEQFF. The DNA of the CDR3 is TGTGCCAGCATTGGGTCGGGCGTCTACAATGAGCAGTTCTTC.

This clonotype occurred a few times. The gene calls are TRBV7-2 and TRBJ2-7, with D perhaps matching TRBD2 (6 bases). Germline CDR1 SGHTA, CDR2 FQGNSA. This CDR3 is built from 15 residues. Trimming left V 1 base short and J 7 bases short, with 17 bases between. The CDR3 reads CASSLEDGSPREQYF. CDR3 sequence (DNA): TGTGCCAGCAGCTTAGAGGACGGGAGTCCTCGGGAGCAGTACTTC.

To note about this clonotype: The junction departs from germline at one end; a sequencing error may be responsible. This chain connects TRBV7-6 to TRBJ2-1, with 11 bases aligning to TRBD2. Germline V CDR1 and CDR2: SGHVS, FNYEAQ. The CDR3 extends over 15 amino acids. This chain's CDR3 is CASSIAGGNYNEQFF. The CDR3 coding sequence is TGTGCCAGCAGCATAGCGGGAGGGAATTACAATGAGCAGTTCTTC. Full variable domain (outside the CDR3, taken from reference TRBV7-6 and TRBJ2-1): GAGVSQSPRYKVTKRGQDVALRCDPISGHVSLYWYRQALGQGPEFLTYFNYEAQQDKSGLPNDRFSAERPEGSISTLTIQRTEQRDSAMYRCASSIAGGNYNEQFFGPGTRLTVL.

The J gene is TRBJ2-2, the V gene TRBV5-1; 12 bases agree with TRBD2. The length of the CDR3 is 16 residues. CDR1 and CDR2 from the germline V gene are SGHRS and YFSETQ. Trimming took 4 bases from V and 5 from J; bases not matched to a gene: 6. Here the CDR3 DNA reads TGCGCCAGCAGCCCTAGGACTAGCGGGAAGACCGGGGAGCTGTTTTTT. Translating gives CASSPRTSGKTGELFF. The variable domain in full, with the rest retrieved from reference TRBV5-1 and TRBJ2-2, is KAGVTQTPRYLIKTRGQQVTLSCSPISGHRSVSWYQQTPGQGLQFLFEYFSETQRNKGNFPGRFSGRQFSNSRSEMNVSTLELGDSALYLCASSPRTSGKTGELFFGEGSRLTVL.

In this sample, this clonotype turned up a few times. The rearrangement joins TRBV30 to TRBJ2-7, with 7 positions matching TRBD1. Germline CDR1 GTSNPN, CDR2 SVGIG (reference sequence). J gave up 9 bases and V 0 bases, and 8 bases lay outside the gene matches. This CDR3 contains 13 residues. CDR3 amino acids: CAWSVQGPRWQYF. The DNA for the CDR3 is TGTGCCTGGAGTGTACAGGGGCCCCGGTGGCAGTACTTC.

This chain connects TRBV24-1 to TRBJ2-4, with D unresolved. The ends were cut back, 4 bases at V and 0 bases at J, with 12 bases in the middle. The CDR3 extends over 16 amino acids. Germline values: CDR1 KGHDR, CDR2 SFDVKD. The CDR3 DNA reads TGTGCCACCAGTGAGTCCGCGCCACTAGCCAAAAACATTCAGTACTTC. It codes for CATSESAPLAKNIQYF.

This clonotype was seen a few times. The chain's CDR3 is CASSQEDFLDLTDTQYF. CDR3 coding DNA: TGTGCCAGCAGCCAAGAGGACTTCCTCGACCTCACAGATACGCAGTATTTT. The chain has TRBV3-1 and TRBJ2-3; D is possibly TRBD2 (5 bases). Looked up from germline, CDR1 is LGHDT and CDR2 is YNNKEL (reference sequence). Between the trimmed V and J ends, which lost 0 bases and 2 bases, there was a span of 15 bases. This CDR3 has 17 residues.